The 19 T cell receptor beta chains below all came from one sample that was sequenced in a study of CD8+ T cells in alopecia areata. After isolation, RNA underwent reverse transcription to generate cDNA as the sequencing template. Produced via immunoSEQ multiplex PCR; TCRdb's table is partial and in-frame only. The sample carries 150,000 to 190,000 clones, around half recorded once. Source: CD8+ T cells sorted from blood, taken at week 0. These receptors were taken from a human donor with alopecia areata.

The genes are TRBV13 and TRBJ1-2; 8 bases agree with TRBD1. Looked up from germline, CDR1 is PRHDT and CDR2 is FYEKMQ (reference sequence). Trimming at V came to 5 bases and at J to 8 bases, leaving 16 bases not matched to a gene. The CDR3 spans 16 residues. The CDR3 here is CASSNGQGTLPIGYTF. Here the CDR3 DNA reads TGTGCCAGCAGCAATGGACAGGGCACCCTTCCAATAGGCTACACCTTC. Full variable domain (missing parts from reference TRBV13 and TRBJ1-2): AAGVIQSPRHLIKEKRETATLKCYPIPRHDTVYWYQQGPGQDPQFLISFYEKMQSDKGSIPDRFSAQQFSDYHSELNMSSLELGDSALYFCASSNGQGTLPIGYTFGSGTRLTVV.

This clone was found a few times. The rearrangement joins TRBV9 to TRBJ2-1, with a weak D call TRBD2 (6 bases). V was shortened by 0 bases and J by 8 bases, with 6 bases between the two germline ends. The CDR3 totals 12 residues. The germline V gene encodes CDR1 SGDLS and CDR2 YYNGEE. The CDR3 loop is CASSVGEDEQFF. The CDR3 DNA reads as TGTGCCAGCAGCGTAGGGGAGGATGAGCAGTTCTTC.

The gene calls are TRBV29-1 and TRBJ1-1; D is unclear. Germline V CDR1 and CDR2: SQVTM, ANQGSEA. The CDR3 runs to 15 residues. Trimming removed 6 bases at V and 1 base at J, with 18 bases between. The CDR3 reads CSVLAPAYGNTEAFF. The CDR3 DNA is TGCAGCGTCTTGGCGCCAGCTTATGGGAACACTGAAGCTTTCTTT.

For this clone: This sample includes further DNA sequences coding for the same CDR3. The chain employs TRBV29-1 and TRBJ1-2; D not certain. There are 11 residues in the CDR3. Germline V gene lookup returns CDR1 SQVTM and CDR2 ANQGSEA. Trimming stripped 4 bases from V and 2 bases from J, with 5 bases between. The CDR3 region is CSVATNYGYTF. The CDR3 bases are TGCAGCGTTGCCACGAACTATGGCTACACCTTC.

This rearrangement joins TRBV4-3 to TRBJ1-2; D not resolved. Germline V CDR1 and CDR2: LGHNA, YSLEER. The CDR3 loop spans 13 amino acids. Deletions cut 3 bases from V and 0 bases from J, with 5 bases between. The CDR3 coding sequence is TGCGCCAGCAGCCATGGGACTAACTATGGCTACACCTTC. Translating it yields CASSHGTNYGYTF.

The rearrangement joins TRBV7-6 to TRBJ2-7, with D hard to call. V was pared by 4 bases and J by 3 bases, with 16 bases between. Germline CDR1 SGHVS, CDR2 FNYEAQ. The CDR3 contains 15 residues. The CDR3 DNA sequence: TGTGCCAGCAGCTCCCCAATTAATGGGAACTACGAGCAGTACTTC. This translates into CASSSPINGNYEQYF.

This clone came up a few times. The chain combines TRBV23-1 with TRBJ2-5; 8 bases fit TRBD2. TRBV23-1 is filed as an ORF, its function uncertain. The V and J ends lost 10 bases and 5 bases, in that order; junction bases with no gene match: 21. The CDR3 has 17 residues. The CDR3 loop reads CATTDGGQPGGAETQYF. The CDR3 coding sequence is TGCGCCACCACTGATGGGGGGCAGCCCGGGGGGGCGGAGACCCAGTACTTC.

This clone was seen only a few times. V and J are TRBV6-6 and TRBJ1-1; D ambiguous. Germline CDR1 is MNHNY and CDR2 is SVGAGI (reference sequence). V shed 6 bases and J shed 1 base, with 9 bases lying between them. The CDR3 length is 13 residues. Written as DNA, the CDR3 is TGTGCCAGCAGAAACCAGCCGAACACTGAAGCTTTCTTT. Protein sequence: CASRNQPNTEAFF.

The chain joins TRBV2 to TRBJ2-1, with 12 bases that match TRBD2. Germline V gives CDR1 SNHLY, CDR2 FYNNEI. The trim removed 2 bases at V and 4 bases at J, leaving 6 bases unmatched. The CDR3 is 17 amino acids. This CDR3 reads CASSEPLAGGVYNEQFF. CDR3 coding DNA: TGTGCCAGCAGTGAACCCCTAGCGGGGGGGGTATACAATGAGCAGTTCTTC.

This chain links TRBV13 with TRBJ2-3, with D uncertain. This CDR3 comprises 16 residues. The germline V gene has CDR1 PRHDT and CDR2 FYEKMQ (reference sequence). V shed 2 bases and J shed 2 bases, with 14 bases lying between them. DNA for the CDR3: TGTGCCAGCAGCTTATCCCCCCTCGCATCCACAGATACGCAGTATTTT. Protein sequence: CASSLSPLASTDTQYF.

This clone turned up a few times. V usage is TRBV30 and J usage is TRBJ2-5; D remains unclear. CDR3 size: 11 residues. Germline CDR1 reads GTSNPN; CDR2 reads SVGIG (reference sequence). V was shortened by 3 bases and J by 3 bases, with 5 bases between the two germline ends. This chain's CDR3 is CAWREKETQYF. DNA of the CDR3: TGTGCCTGGAGAGAGAAAGAGACCCAGTACTTC.

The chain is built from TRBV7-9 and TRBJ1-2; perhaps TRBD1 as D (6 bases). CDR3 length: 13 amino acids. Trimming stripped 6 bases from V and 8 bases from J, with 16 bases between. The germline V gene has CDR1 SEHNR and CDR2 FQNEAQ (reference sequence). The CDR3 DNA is TGTGCCAGCAGTGAACAGGGAGGCTGGGGCTACACCTTC. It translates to CASSEQGGWGYTF.

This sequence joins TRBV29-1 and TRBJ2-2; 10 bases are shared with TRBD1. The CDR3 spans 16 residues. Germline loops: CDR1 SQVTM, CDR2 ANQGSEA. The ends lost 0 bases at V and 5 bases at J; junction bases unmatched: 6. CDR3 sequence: CSVEDPGTGVTGELFF. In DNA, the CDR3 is TGCAGCGTTGAAGATCCCGGGACAGGGGTAACCGGGGAGCTGTTTTTT.

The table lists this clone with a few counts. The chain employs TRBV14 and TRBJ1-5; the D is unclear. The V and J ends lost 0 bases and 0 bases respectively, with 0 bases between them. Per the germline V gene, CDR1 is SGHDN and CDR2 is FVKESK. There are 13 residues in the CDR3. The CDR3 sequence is CASSQDSNQPQHF. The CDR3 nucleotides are TGTGCCAGCAGCCAAGATAGCAATCAGCCCCAGCATTTT.

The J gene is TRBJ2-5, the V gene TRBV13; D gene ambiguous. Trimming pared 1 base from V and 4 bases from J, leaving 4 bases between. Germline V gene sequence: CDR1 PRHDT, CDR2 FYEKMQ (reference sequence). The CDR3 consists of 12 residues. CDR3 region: CASSLERETQYF. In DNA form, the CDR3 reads TGTGCCAGCAGCTTAGAACGAGAGACCCAGTACTTC.

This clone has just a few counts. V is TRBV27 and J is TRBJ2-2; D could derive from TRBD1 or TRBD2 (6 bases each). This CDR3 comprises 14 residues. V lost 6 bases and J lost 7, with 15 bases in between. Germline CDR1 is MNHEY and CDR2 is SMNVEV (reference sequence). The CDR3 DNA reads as TGTGCCAGCAGACCCTTAGGGGGGAACGGGGAGCTGTTTTTT. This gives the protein CASRPLGGNGELFF.

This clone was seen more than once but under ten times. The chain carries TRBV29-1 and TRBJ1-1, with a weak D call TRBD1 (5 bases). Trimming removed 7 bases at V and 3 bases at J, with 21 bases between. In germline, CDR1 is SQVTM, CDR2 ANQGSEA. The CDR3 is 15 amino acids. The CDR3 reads CSADSLSDMDTEAFF. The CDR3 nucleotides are TGCAGCGCCGACAGCCTGTCAGACATGGACACTGAAGCTTTCTTT.

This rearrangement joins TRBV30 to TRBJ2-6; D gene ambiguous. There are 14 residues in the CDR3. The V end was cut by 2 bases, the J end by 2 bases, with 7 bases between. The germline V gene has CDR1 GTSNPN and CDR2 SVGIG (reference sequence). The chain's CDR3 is CAWSSITGANVLTF. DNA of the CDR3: TGTGCCTGGAGTTCTATCACTGGGGCCAACGTCCTGACTTTC.

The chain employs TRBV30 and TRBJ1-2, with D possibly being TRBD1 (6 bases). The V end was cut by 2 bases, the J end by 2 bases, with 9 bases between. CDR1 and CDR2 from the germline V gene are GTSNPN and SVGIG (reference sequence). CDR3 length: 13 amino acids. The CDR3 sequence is CAWSSTGNYGYTF. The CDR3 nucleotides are TGTGCCTGGAGTTCGACAGGCAACTATGGCTACACCTTC.